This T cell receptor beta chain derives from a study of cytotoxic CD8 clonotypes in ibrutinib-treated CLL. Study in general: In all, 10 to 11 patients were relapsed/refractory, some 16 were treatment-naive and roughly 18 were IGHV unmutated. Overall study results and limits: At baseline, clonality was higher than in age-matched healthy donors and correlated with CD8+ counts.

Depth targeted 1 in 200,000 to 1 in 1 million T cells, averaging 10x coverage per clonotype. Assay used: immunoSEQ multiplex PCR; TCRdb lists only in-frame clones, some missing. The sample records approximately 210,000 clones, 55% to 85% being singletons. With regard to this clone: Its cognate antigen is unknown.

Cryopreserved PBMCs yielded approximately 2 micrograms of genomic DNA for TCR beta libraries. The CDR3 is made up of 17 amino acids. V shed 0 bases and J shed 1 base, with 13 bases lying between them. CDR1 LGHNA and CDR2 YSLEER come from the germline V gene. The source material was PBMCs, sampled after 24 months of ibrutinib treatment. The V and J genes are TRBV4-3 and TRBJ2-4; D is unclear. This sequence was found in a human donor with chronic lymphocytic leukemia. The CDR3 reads CASSQDRTGFAKNIQYF. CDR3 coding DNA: TGCGCCAGCAGCCAAGATCGAACGGGCTTTGCCAAAAACATTCAGTACTTC.